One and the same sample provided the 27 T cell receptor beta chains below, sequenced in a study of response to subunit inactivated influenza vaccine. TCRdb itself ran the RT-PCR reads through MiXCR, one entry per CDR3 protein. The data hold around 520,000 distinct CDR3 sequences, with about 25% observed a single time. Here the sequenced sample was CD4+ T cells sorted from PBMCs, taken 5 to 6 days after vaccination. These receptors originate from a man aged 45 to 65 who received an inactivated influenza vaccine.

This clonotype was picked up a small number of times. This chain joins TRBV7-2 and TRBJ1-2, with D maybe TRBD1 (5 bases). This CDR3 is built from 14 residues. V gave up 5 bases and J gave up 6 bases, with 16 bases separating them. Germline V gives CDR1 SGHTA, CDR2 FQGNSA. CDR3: CASSQTKGYDGYTF. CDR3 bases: TGTGCCAGCAGCCAGACAAAGGGGTATGATGGCTACACCTTC.

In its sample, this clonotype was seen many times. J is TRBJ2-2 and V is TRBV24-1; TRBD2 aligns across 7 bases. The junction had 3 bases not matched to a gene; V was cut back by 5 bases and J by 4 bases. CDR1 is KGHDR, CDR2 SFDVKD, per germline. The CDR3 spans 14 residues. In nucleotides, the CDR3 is TGTGCCACCAGTGTGACTAGCCCCACCGGGGAGCTGTTTTTT. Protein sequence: CATSVTSPTGELFF.

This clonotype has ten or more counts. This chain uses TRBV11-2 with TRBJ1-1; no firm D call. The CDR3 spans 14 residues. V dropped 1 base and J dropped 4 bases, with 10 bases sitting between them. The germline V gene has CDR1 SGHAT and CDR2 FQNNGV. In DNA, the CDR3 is TGTGCCAGCAGCTTAGCGCCAATCGGCACTGAAGCTTTCTTT. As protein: CASSLAPIGTEAFF.

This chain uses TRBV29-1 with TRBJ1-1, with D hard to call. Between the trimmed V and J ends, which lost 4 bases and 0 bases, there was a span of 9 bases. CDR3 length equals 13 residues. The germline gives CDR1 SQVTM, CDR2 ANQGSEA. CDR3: CSVGNRLNTEAFF. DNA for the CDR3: TGCAGCGTTGGGAACAGACTGAACACTGAAGCTTTCTTT.

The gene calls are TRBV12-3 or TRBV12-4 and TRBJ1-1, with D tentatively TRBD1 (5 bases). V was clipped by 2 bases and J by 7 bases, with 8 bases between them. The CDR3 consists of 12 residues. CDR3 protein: CASSLIQGEAFF. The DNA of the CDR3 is TGTGCCAGCAGTTTAATCCAGGGTGAAGCTTTCTTT.

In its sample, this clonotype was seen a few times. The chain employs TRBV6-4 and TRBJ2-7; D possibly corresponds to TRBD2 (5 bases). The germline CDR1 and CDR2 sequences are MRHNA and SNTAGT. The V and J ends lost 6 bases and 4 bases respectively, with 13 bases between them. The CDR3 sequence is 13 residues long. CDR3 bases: TGTGCCAGCAGGCCAGCGGACCGATACGAGCAGTACTTC. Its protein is CASRPADRYEQYF.

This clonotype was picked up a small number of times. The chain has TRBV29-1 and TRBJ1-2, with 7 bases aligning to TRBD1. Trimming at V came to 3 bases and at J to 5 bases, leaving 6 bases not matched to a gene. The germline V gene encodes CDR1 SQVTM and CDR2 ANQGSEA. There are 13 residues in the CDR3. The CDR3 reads CSVDRSGGYGYTF. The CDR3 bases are TGCAGCGTTGATCGGTCAGGGGGGTATGGCTACACCTTC.

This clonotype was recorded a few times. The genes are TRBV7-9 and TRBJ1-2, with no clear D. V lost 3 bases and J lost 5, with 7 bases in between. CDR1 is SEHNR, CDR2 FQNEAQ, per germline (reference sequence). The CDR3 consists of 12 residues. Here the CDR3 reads CASSFREYGYTF. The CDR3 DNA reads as TGTGCCAGCAGCTTTCGAGAATATGGCTACACCTTC.

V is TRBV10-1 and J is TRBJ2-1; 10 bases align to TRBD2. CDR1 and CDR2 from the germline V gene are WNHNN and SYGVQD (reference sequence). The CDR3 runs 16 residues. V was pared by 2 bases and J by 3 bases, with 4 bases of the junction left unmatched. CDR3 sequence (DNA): TGCGCCAGCAGTGAGAGTATAGCGGGGGGCTACAATGAGCAGTTCTTC. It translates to CASSESIAGGYNEQFF.

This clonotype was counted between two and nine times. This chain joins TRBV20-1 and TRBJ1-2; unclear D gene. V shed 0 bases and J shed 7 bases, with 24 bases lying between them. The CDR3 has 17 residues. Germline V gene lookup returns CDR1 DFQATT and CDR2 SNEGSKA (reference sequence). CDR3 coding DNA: TGCAGTGCTAGAGATCGTTCGGCCCTCCGGAAGGTGGGTGGCTACACCTTC. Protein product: CSARDRSALRKVGGYTF.

CDR3 coding DNA: TGCAGTGCGCCAGCGGGAGAGGGCACAGATACGCAGTATTTT. It translates to CSAPAGEGTDTQYF. The chain employs TRBV20-1 and TRBJ2-3; 8 bases are a match to TRBD2. The CDR3 sequence is 14 residues long. J gave up 1 base and V 6 bases, and 6 bases lay outside the gene matches. Per the germline V gene, CDR1 is DFQATT and CDR2 is SNEGSKA (reference sequence).

The CDR3 protein is CASRFHRESSYEQYF. The CDR3 DNA reads as TGTGCAAGTCGCTTTCACAGGGAAAGCTCCTACGAGCAGTACTTC. This chain uses TRBV12-2 with TRBJ2-7; TRBD1, the table's D call, lacks a check against the DNA. TRBV12-2 is given as a pseudogene. The CDR3 runs 15 residues.

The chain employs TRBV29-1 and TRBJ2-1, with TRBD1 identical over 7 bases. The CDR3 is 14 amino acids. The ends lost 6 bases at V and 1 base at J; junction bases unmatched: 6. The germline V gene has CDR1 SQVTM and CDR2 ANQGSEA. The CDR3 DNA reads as TGCAGCGTAGCTTGGGGACAGTCCTACAATGAGCAGTTCTTC. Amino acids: CSVAWGQSYNEQFF.

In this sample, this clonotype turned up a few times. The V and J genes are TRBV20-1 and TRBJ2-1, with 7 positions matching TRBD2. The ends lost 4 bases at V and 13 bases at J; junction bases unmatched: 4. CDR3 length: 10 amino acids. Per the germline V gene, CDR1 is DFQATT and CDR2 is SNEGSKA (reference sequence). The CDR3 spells CSATSGRQFF. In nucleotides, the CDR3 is TGCAGTGCTACTAGCGGCCGACAGTTCTTC.

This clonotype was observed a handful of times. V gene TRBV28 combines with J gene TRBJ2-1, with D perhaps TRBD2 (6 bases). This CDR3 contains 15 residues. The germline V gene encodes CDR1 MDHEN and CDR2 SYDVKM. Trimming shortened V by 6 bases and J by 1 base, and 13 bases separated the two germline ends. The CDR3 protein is CASRISGTSYNEQFF. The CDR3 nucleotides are TGTGCCAGCAGGATTTCCGGGACTTCCTACAATGAGCAGTTCTTC.

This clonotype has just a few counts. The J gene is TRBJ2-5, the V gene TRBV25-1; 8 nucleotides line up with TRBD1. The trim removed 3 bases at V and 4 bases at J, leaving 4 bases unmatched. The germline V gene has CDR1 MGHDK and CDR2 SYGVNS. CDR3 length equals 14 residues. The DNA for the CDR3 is TGTGCCAGCAGTGATCCCGGGACAGGAGAGACCCAGTACTTC. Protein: CASSDPGTGETQYF.

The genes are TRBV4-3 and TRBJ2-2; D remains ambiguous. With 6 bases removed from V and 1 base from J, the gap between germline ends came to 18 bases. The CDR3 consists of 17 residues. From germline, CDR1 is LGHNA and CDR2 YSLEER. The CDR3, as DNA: TGCGCCAGCAGTCGCCAGGCGGCCGTGAGGAACACCGGGGAGCTGTTTTTT. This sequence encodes CASSRQAAVRNTGELFF.

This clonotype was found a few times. CDR3 region: CASSQLAGRSYEQYF. The CDR3 nucleotides are TGTGCCAGCAGTCAACTAGCGGGGCGATCCTACGAGCAGTACTTC. The rearrangement joins TRBV12-3 or TRBV12-4 to TRBJ2-7; 10 nucleotides line up with TRBD2. V was pared by 5 bases and J by 1 base, with 5 bases of the junction left unmatched. The CDR3 contains 15 residues.

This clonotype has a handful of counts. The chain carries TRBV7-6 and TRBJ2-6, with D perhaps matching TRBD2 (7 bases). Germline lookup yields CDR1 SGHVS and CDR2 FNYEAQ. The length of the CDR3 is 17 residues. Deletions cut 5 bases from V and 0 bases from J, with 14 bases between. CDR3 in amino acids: CASSRRGGNSGANVLTF. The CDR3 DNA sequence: TGTGCCAGCAGCCGGAGGGGGGGCAACTCTGGGGCCAACGTCCTGACTTTC. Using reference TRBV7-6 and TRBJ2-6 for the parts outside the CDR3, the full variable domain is GAGVSQSPRYKVTKRGQDVALRCDPISGHVSLYWYRQALGQGPEFLTYFNYEAQQDKSGLPNDRFSAERPEGSISTLTIQRTEQRDSAMYRCASSRRGGNSGANVLTFGAGSRLTVL.

CDR3 residues: CASSWGTGPSETQYF. The CDR3 DNA reads TGTGCCAGCAGTTGGGGGACAGGGCCTTCGGAGACCCAGTACTTC. The chain joins TRBV6-2 or TRBV6-3 to TRBJ2-5; TRBD1 aligns across 9 bases. CDR1 is MNHEY and CDR2 is SVGEGT in the germline V gene. Trimming at V came to 4 bases and at J to 5 bases, leaving 8 bases not matched to a gene. This CDR3 is 15 amino acids long.

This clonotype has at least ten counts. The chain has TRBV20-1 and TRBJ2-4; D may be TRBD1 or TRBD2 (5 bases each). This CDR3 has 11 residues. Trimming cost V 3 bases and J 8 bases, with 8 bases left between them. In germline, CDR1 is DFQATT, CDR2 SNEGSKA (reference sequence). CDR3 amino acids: CSASLGDIQYF. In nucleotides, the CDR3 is TGCAGTGCTAGCTTGGGGGACATTCAGTACTTC.

DNA of the CDR3: TGTGCCAGCAGCCCCAGGACAGGGGATATGACAGATACGCAGTATTTT. It specifies CASSPRTGDMTDTQYF. The rearrangement links TRBV25-1 to TRBJ2-3; 9 bases line up with TRBD1. The CDR3 sequence is 16 residues long. Losses at the gene ends were 6 bases for V and 3 bases for J; bases not matched to a gene: 10. Germline V gene sequence: CDR1 MGHDK, CDR2 SYGVNS.

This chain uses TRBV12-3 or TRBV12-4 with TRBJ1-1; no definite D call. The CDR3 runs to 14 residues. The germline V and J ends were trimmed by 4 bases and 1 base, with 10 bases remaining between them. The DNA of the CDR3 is TGTGCCAGCAGTTCTGAGGGCGCGAACACTGAAGCTTTCTTT. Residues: CASSSEGANTEAFF.

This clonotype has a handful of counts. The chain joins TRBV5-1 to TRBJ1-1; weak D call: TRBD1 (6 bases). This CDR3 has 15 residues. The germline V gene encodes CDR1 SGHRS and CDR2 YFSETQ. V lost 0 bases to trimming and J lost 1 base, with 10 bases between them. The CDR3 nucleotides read TGCGCCAGCAGCTTGGTGACAGGACAGAACACTGAAGCTTTCTTT. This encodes CASSLVTGQNTEAFF.

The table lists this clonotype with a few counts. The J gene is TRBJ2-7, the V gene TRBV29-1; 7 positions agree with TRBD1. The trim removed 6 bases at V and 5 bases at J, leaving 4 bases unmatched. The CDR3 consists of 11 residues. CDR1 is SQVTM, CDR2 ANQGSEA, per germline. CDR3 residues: CSVAQGNEQYF. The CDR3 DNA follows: TGCAGCGTAGCACAGGGGAACGAGCAGTACTTC.

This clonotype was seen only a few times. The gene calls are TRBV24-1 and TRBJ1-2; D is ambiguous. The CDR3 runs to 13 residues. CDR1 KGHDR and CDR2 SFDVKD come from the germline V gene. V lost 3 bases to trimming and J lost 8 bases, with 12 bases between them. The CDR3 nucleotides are TGTGCCACCAGTGATCGGACGCTGCAGGGCTACACCTTC. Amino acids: CATSDRTLQGYTF.

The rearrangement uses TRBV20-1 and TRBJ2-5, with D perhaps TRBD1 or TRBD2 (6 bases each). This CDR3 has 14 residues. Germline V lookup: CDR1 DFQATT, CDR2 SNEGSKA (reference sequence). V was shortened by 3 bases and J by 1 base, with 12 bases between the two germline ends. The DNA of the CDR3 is TGCAGTGCTAGCCCGGGGGCTATCCAAGAGACCCAGTACTTC. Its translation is CSASPGAIQETQYF.